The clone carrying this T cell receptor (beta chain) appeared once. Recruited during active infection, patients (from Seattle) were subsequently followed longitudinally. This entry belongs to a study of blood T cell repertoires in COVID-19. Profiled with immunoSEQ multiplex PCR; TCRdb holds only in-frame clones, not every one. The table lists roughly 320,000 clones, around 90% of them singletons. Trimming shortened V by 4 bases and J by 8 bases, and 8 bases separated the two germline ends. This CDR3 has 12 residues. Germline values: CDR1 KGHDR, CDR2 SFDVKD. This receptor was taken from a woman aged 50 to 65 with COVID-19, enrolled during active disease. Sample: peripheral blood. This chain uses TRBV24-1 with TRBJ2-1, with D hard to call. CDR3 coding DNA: TGTGCCACCAGTGACCATAGTTATGAGCAGTTCTTC. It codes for CATSDHSYEQFF.